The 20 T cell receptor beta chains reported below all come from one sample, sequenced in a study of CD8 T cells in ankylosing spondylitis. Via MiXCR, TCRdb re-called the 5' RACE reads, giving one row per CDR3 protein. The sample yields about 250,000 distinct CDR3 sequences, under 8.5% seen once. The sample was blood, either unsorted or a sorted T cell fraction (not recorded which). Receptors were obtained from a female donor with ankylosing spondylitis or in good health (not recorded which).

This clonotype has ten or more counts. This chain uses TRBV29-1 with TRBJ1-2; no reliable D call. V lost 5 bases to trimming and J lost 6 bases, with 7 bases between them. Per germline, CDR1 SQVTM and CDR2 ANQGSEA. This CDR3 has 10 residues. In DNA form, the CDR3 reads TGCAGCGTTCAAGGGAATGGCTACACCTTC. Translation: CSVQGNGYTF.

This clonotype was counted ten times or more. The CDR3 loop reads CSARILDSNTNEQFF. DNA for the CDR3: TGCAGTGCTAGAATCCTGGACTCCAACACCAATGAGCAGTTCTTC. This rearrangement joins TRBV20-1 to TRBJ2-1; D is possibly TRBD2 (5 bases). V was cut by 2 bases and J by 6 bases, with 17 bases left in between. Germline CDR1 and CDR2: DFQATT and SNEGSKA (reference sequence). The CDR3 runs 15 residues.

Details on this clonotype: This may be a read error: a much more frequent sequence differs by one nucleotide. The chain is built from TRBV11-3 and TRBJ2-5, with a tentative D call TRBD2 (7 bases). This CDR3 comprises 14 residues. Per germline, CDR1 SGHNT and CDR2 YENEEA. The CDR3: CAGSLGGGRETQYF. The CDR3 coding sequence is TGTGCCGGCAGCTTAGGGGGGGGGCGCGAGACCCAGTACTTC.

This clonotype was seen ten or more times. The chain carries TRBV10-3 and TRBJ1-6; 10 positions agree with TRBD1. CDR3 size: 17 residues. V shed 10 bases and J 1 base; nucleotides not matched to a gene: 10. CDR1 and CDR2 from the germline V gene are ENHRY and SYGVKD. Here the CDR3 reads CATRSEDRGSYNSPLHF. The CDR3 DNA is TGTGCCACCCGCTCGGAGGACAGGGGGTCCTATAATTCACCCCTCCACTTT.

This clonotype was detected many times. CDR3 sequence (DNA): TGCAGTGCTAGGGGCCAGGCGAACACTGAAGCTTTCTTT. The encoded protein is CSARGQANTEAFF. The J gene is TRBJ1-1, the V gene TRBV20-1, with unresolved D. V was shortened by 3 bases and J by 1 base, with 9 bases between the two germline ends. Germline CDR1 is DFQATT and CDR2 is SNEGSKA (reference sequence). The CDR3 length is 13 residues.

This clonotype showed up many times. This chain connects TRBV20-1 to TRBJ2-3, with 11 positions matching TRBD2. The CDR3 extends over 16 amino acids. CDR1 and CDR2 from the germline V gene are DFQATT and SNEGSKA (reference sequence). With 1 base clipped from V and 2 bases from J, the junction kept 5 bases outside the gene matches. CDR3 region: CSARAPSGRYTDTQYF. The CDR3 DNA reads TGCAGTGCTAGAGCCCCTAGCGGGAGGTACACAGATACGCAGTATTTT.

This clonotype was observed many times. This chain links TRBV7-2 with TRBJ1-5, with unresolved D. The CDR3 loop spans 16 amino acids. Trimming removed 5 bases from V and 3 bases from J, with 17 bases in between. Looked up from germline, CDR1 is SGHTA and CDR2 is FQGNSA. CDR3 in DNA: TGTGCCAGCAGCCTTGACTTCGGGTCTTACAATCAGCCCCAGCATTTT. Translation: CASSLDFGSYNQPQHF.

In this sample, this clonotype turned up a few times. CDR3 loop: CASTERVLAAEQYF. For the CDR3, the DNA is TGTGCCAGCACGGAGCGTGTCCTAGCCGCAGAGCAGTACTTC. The gene calls are TRBV7-9 and TRBJ2-7; D is perhaps TRBD2 (5 bases). With 7 bases removed from V and 7 bases from J, the gap between germline ends came to 20 bases. This CDR3 has 14 amino acids. The germline CDR1 and CDR2 sequences are SEHNR and FQNEAQ (reference sequence). The full variable domain, its missing parts supplied by reference TRBV7-9 and TRBJ2-7, is DTGVSQNPRHKITKRGQNVTFRCDPISEHNRLYWYRQTLGQGPEFLTYFQNEAQLEKSRLLSDRFSAERPKGSFSTLEIQRTEQGDSAMYLCASTERVLAAEQYFGPGTRLTVT.

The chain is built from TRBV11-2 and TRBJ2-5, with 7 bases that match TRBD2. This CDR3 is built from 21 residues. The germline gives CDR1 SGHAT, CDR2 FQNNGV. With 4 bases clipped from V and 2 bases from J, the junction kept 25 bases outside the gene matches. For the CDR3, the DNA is TGTGCCAGCAGCTCAGTGGGAGGGGACTTGTCCCTCTTCCGGGGGCAAGAGACCCAGTACTTC. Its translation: CASSSVGGDLSLFRGQETQYF.

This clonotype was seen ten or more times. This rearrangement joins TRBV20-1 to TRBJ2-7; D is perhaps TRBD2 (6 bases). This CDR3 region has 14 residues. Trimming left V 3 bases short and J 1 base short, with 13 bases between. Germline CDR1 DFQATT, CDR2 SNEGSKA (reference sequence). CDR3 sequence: CSARAGSYSYEQYF. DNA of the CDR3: TGCAGTGCTAGGGCGGGGTCCTATTCCTACGAGCAGTACTTC.

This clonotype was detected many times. CDR3 bases: TGTGCCAGCAGCCAAGTAGATAGAGCGACAGATACGCAGTATTTT. Protein product: CASSQVDRATDTQYF. The J gene is TRBJ2-3, the V gene TRBV14, with D unresolved. Trimming took 1 base from V and 3 from J, leaving 11 bases between them. The CDR3 is made up of 15 amino acids. Per the germline V gene, CDR1 is SGHDN and CDR2 is FVKESK.

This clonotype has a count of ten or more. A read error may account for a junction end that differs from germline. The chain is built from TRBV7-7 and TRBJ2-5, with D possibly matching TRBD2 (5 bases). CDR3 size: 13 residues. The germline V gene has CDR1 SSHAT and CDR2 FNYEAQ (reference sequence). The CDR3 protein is CASSFPGLETQYF. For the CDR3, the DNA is TGTGCTAGCAGCTTCCCGGGGTTAGAGACCCAGTACTTC.

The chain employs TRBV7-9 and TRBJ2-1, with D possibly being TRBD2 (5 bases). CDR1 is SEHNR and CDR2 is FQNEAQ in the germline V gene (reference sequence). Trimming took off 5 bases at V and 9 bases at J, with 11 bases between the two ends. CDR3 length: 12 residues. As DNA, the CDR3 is TGTGCCAGCAGCCCGAGCGCGGGTGAGCAGTTCTTC. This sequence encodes CASSPSAGEQFF.

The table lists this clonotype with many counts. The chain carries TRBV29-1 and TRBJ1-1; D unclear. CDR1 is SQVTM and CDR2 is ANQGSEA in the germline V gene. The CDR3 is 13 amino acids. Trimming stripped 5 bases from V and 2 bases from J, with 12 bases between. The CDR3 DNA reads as TGCAGCGTTAAATCGGACTCAAACACTGAAGCTTTCTTT. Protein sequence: CSVKSDSNTEAFF.

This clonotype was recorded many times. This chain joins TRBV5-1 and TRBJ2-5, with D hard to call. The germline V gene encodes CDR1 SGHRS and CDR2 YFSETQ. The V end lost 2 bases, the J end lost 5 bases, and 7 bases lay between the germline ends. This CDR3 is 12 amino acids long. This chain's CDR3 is CASSFAMETQYF. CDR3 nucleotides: TGCGCCAGCAGCTTTGCTATGGAGACCCAGTACTTC.

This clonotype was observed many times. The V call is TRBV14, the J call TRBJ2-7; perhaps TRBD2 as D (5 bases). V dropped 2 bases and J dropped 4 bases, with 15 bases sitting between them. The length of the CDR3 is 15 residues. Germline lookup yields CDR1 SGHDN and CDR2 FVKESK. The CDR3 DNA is TGTGCCAGCAGCCAATTGTCCCGGGGAGCGTACGAGCAGTACTTC. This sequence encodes CASSQLSRGAYEQYF.

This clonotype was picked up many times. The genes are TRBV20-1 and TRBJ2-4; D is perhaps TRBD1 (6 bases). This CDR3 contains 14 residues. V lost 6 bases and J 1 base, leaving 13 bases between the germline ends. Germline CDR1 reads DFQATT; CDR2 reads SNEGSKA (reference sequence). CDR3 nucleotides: TGCAGTGCCCATCCTGACAGGGCCAAAAACATTCAGTACTTC. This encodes CSAHPDRAKNIQYF.

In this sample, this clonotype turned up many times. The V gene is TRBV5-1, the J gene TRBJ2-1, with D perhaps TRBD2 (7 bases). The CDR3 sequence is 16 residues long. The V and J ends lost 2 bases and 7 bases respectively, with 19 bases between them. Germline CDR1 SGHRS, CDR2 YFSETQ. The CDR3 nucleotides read TGCGCCAGCAGCTTACCAGGGGCCGGGACTATAAATGAGCAGTTCTTC. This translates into CASSLPGAGTINEQFF.

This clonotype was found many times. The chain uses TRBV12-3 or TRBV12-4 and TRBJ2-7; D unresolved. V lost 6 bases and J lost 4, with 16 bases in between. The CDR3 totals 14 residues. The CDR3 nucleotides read TGTGCCAGCAGCCTCGTCCTTGGGGTTTACGAGCAGTACTTC. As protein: CASSLVLGVYEQYF.

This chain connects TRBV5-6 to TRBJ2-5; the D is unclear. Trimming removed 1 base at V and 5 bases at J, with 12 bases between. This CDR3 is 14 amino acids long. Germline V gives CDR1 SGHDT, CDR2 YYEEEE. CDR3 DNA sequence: TGTGCCAGCAGCTTGAGTAGGGTATCGGAGACCCAGTACTTC. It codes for CASSLSRVSETQYF.